This record looks at one T cell receptor (beta chain) sequence and its context. The antigen remains undetermined. Naive CD4 T cells were sorted as CD45RO-negative, CD62L-positive. Here immunoSEQ multiplex PCR was the method, and the copy in TCRdb shows in-frame clones only, minus some. The sample contains tens of thousands of clones, 94% of which appear only once. This sample was taken from a study of human versus mouse CDR3 diversity and MHC coevolution. Study observations and caveats: On average, humans showed more CDR3 deletions and insertions than mice.

The germline V gene encodes CDR1 SGHNT and CDR2 YYREEE (reference sequence). The CDR3 loop spans 14 amino acids. V shed 4 bases and J shed 5 bases, with 15 bases lying between them. Sequencing input: naive CD4+ T cells from blood. Subset of the sample: CD45RO-negative CD62L-positive naive CD4 T cells. This chain uses TRBV5-4 with TRBJ2-5; D is perhaps TRBD2 (7 bases). The clonotype was recovered from a person between 55 and 70 years old in good health. DNA for the CDR3: TGTGCCAGCAGCGGGGGGGGCAGGCCGGAGACCCAGTACTTC. As protein: CASSGGGRPETQYF.